This T cell receptor beta chain was found in a study of T cells after yellow fever vaccination. Study overall: Libraries from low-cell-number fractions were prepared with the SMART-Seq v4 Ultra Low Input RNA kit. The study, taken as a whole, reports: The booster response re-showed most primary clones: roughly 97% CD4, almost 90% CD8. Although the secondary response was weaker, it peaked faster, at day 5 versus 15. Within FACS-sorted repertoires, abundant clonotypes contaminating from the bulk population could be present.

A word on this clonotype: The antigen remains unidentified.

TCRdb fed the 5' RACE reads into MiXCR, producing one record per CDR3 protein. This sample yields more than 65,000 distinct CDR3 sequences, of which 7.3% are seen a single time; approximately 30% belongs to the top ten. This TCR was recovered from a man between 18 and 29 years old who received the YFV17D yellow fever vaccine. Sequencing used CD8+ T cells sorted from PBMCs, obtained 10 to 11 days after the first yellow fever vaccination.

The CDR3 nucleotides are TGTGCCAGCAGCACCGGCGGAGGGGACACTGAAGCTTTCTTT. This translates into CASSTGGGDTEAFF. The chain uses TRBV7-3 and TRBJ1-1; tentative D call: TRBD1 (5 bases). Germline V gives CDR1 SGHTA, CDR2 FQGTGA. Trimming took 5 bases from V and 3 from J, leaving 13 bases between them. The CDR3 covers 14 residues. The whole variable domain, filled in from reference TRBV7-3 and TRBJ1-1, reads GAGVSQTPSNKVTEKGKYVELRCDPISGHTALYWYRQSLGQGPEFLIYFQGTGAADDSGLPNDRFFAVRPEGSVSTLKIQRTERGDSAVYLCASSTGGGDTEAFFGQGTRLTVV.